This TCR beta chain emerged from a study of human T cells and chemical hapten exposure (dated by TCRdb to about 2021). In terms of the full investigation: For sensitization, 2% DPC in acetone was applied to a 2 cm by 2 cm area of upper inner arm skin. Throughout the study period of about 22 weeks, patients also received therapeutic DPC doses to the scalp every week. Patch testing on the upper back used Finn chambers containing 0.01% DPC, with scoring done after 6 days according to International Contact Dermatitis Research Group standards. Alopecia areata with under or over 50% scalp involvement, alopecia totalis and alopecia universalis were represented in the patient cohort, which was mostly female. Libraries were pooled for sequencing, and per-sample TCR yields varied mainly because of small differences in library volumes within the pool. This study followed changes in the peripheral blood TCR repertoire in vivo during primary and secondary sensitization of alopecia patients to the hapten diphenylcyclopropenone (DPC). Patient blood was sampled pre-sensitization (week 0) and at 2, 6 and about 24 weeks after DPC sensitization. For TCR sequencing, blood came from over 25 alopecia patients at anywhere from one to four time points (pre-sensitization, 2, 6 and 24 weeks). Results and caveats for the whole study, not just this receptor: DPC sensitization did not change how many TCRs were above 1 in 1000 frequency, and no evidence was found of alterations in global repertoire structure. The number of PT1 expanded TCRs positively correlated with patch test score, significant at thresholds 8, 16 and 32 but not 4. Because every patient had alopecia, a presumed autoimmune disease, the patients' immune response might differ from that of healthy individuals. After repeated subsampling, the strength of the expansion versus patch-test correlation and the threshold at which it became significant changed. Compared with pre-sensitization or healthy control sets, expanded TCRs formed significantly more large CDR3 similarity clusters, which is consistent with antigen-driven responses.

Based on the germline V gene, the CDR1 and CDR2 sequences are SGHRS and YFSETQ. Its CDR3 holds 16 amino acids, cysteine through phenylalanine. The read is trimmed to its CDR3 DNA, 48 bases read in frame from base 1. Between the V and J ends, shortened by 1 base and 0 bases respectively, the junction contains 11 bases. Libraries were constructed by RACE. The sample was run on a NextSeq 500. During library preparation, unique molecular identifiers were attached to individual cDNA molecules so that TCRs could be counted quantitatively and reproducibly. For every blood RNA sample, sequencing covered both the TCR alpha and TCR beta chains. The paper's processing steps were these. A median of around 96,000 TCRs per sample was observed, with a range of 23,224 to 690,600. The Decombinator software suite was used to annotate the V, J and CDR3 of the TCR reads. To make PS versus PT1 abundance plots, every sample was subsampled to the same number of TCRs (28,000). Expanded TCRs were defined as absent before sensitization and observed at least eight times at the 2-week time point. In-frame beta chains were kept once TCRdb had trimmed the public reads at Q25 with fastp and called clones with MiXCR. CDR3 protein sequences are deduplicated, and each keeps its most common genes and DNA. The V and J calls and clone size come from TCRdb's table, not from the authors' own analysis. In all, the sample holds roughly 100,000 distinct CDR3 sequences, and less than 14% of those were seen once. Approximately 3.1% of the sample belongs to the ten largest clones.

With respect to this clonotype: What antigen it recognizes has not been identified. There are no base qualities to consult, and no much larger clone falls within one base.

The meaning of the sample's time point label: pre-sensitization, week 0. The treatment or condition label corresponds to: therapeutic diphenylcyclopropenone sensitization with weekly scalp DPC. At every patch-test visit, the blood draw took place before the patch test was put on. Eligible patients were aged 18 to 70, diagnosed with alopecia, deemed suitable for DPC therapy, and excluded if pregnant. Total RNA was extracted from unfractionated whole blood that had been collected in Tempus Blood RNA tubes. The source of this sequence is a woman aged 55-69 years with alopecia areata. Some clones in this sample may be carry-over from other donors' samples. The chain is encoded by TRBV5-1 joined to TRBJ2-1, with TRBD2 perhaps the D gene, on 5 matching bases. The source material was whole blood, sampled in connection with sensitization to the hapten diphenylcyclopropenone (DPC). The CDR3 region: CASSLIMDSSYNEQFF. In nucleotides, the sequence is TGCGCCAGCAGCTTGATCATGGACTCCTCCTACAATGAGCAGTTCTTC.